This is a list of T cell receptor beta chains from one sample in a study of blood T cell repertoires in COVID-19. Method: immunoSEQ multiplex PCR; TCRdb's copy keeps in-frame clones and lacks some. The sample lists 150,000 or so clones, about 85% occurring once. Sequences were obtained from peripheral blood. The receptors stem from a man between 65 and 85 years old who had recovered from COVID-19. Both conserved end residues are part of each CDR3. A D gene is named only where the DNA matches it firmly. The listing skips clone size in some rows; elsewhere it reads once, few, many or a size class.

d_call: TRBD2
j_call: TRBJ2-1
clone_size: once
cdr3_length: 16
v_call: TRBV9
cdr3_nt: TGTGCCAGCAGCGTAGGAGCGGGAGGAACCTACAATGAGCAGTTCTTC
cdr3_aa: CASSVGAGGTYNEQFF

d_call: NA
j_call: TRBJ2-5
clone_size: NA
cdr3_length: 11
v_call: TRBV20-1
cdr3_nt: TGCAGTGCTGAGAGACAAGAGACCCAGTACTTC
cdr3_aa: CSAERQETQYF

d_call: NA
j_call: TRBJ2-7
clone_size: NA
cdr3_length: 12
v_call: TRBV11-2
cdr3_nt: TGTGCCAGCAGCTCAGGGAGGTCCGAGCAGTACTTC
cdr3_aa: CASSSGRSEQYF

d_call: TRBD1
j_call: TRBJ2-7
clone_size: NA
cdr3_length: 15
v_call: TRBV4-2
cdr3_nt: TGTGCCAGCAGCCAAGGGGGGACAGGGGGGTACGAGCAGTACTTC
cdr3_aa: CASSQGGTGGYEQYF

d_call: NA
j_call: TRBJ2-2
clone_size: NA
cdr3_length: 16
v_call: TRBV27
cdr3_nt: TGTGCCAGCAGTTTAATGGGGGGAACGAACACCGGGGAGCTGTTTTTT
cdr3_aa: CASSLMGGTNTGELFF

d_call: NA
j_call: TRBJ2-3
clone_size: NA
cdr3_length: 14
v_call: TRBV6-2/TRBV6-3
cdr3_nt: TGTGCCAGCAGTATCACGGGAGCTGTAGATACGCAGTATTTT
cdr3_aa: CASSITGAVDTQYF

d_call: NA
j_call: TRBJ2-1
clone_size: NA
cdr3_length: 14
v_call: TRBV28
cdr3_nt: TGTGCCAGCAAACCGGGACAAGAAAACAATGAGCAGTTCTTC
cdr3_aa: CASKPGQENNEQFF

d_call: NA
j_call: TRBJ2-7
clone_size: NA
cdr3_length: 15
v_call: TRBV7-2
cdr3_nt: TGTGCCAGCAGCGAAGGGGTCGCAGGGCAGGACGAGCAGTACTTC
cdr3_aa: CASSEGVAGQDEQYF

d_call: TRBD2
j_call: TRBJ2-7
clone_size: NA
cdr3_length: 15
v_call: TRBV7-3
cdr3_nt: TGTGCCAGCAGCCCCCAAGCGGGAGTGGCGGGAGAGCAGTACTTC
cdr3_aa: CASSPQAGVAGEQYF

d_call: TRBD1
j_call: TRBJ2-7
clone_size: NA
cdr3_length: 13
v_call: TRBV6-5
cdr3_nt: TGTGCTAGCCAAAGGACAGGGCTCTACGAGCAGTACTTC
cdr3_aa: CASQRTGLYEQYF

d_call: TRBD1
j_call: TRBJ1-4
clone_size: NA
cdr3_length: 15
v_call: TRBV7-9
cdr3_nt: TGTGCCAGCAGCTCCGGGACAGGGGGACACGAAAAACTGTTTTTT
cdr3_aa: CASSSGTGGHEKLFF

d_call: NA
j_call: TRBJ1-1
clone_size: NA
cdr3_length: 13
v_call: TRBV12-3/TRBV12-4
cdr3_nt: TGTGCCAGCACCCAACGGGGGGGAGGTGAAGCTTTCTTT
cdr3_aa: CASTQRGGGEAFF

d_call: NA
j_call: TRBJ1-1
clone_size: NA
cdr3_length: 14
v_call: TRBV5-4
cdr3_nt: TGTGCCAGCAGCTTAGCGGGGGCGAACACTGAAGCTTTCTTT
cdr3_aa: CASSLAGANTEAFF

d_call: TRBD2
j_call: TRBJ2-3
clone_size: NA
cdr3_length: 17
v_call: TRBV3-1/TRBV3-2
cdr3_nt: TGTGCCAGCAGCCAAGACCGGACTAGCGGAAACACAGATACGCAGTATTTT
cdr3_aa: CASSQDRTSGNTDTQYF

d_call: NA
j_call: TRBJ2-2
clone_size: NA
cdr3_length: 19
v_call: TRBV3-1/TRBV3-2
cdr3_nt: TGTGCCAGCAGCCAAGAATTTGGGGGAGGAAGGACGAACACCGGGGAGCTGTTTTTT
cdr3_aa: CASSQEFGGGRTNTGELFF

d_call: NA
j_call: TRBJ1-5
clone_size: once
cdr3_length: 17
v_call: TRBV18
cdr3_nt: TGTGCCAGCTCTCCGAAAGGGACAACGCCTTACAATCAGCCCCAGCATTTT
cdr3_aa: CASSPKGTTPYNQPQHF

d_call: NA
j_call: TRBJ2-5
clone_size: NA
cdr3_length: 14
v_call: TRBV11-2
cdr3_nt: TGTGCCAGCAGCTTAAACAGGGGAGGAGAGACCCAGTACTTC
cdr3_aa: CASSLNRGGETQYF

d_call: NA
j_call: TRBJ2-1
clone_size: NA
cdr3_length: 16
v_call: TRBV5-1
cdr3_nt: TGCGCCAGCAGCTTGGAGACGGGGGACTCCTACAATGAGCAGTTCTTC
cdr3_aa: CASSLETGDSYNEQFF

d_call: NA
j_call: TRBJ2-7
clone_size: NA
cdr3_length: 13
v_call: TRBV19
cdr3_nt: TGTGCCAGTAGTATGAAGCGGACCTACGAGCAGTACTTC
cdr3_aa: CASSMKRTYEQYF

d_call: TRBD2
j_call: TRBJ2-4
clone_size: NA
cdr3_length: 15
v_call: TRBV19
cdr3_nt: TGTGCCAGTATATCGACTAGCTCCGGCAAAAACATTCAGTACTTC
cdr3_aa: CASISTSSGKNIQYF

d_call: TRBD2
j_call: TRBJ2-1
clone_size: NA
cdr3_length: 15
v_call: TRBV5-1
cdr3_nt: TGCGCCAGCAGCTTGGTGCCTAGCGGTAGGGGTGAGCAGTTCTTC
cdr3_aa: CASSLVPSGRGEQFF

d_call: TRBD2
j_call: TRBJ2-3
clone_size: NA
cdr3_length: 17
v_call: TRBV3-1/TRBV3-2
cdr3_nt: TGTGCCAGCAGCCAAAGGACGAGCGGGAGTGATGCAGATACGCAGTATTTT
cdr3_aa: CASSQRTSGSDADTQYF

d_call: TRBD2
j_call: TRBJ2-2
clone_size: NA
cdr3_length: 16
v_call: TRBV7-8
cdr3_nt: TGTGCCAGCAGCCTCTTAGCGGGGGCCCAGCCCGGGGAGCTGTTTTTT
cdr3_aa: CASSLLAGAQPGELFF

d_call: TRBD2
j_call: TRBJ2-3
clone_size: once
cdr3_length: 17
v_call: TRBV10-3
cdr3_nt: TGTGCCATCAGTGAGTCGACGGCGGGAGCATATACAGATACGCAGTATTTT
cdr3_aa: CAISESTAGAYTDTQYF

d_call: NA
j_call: TRBJ2-7
clone_size: once
cdr3_length: 15
v_call: TRBV19
cdr3_nt: TGTGCCAGTAGCACACAGTCTTGGGGCTCCGCCGAGCAGTACTTC
cdr3_aa: CASSTQSWGSAEQYF

d_call: NA
j_call: TRBJ1-4
clone_size: NA
cdr3_length: 13
v_call: TRBV7-2
cdr3_nt: TGTGCCAGCAGCTCTCGGACAGCTGAAAAACTGTTTTTT
cdr3_aa: CASSSRTAEKLFF

d_call: NA
j_call: TRBJ1-5
clone_size: NA
cdr3_length: 14
v_call: TRBV28
cdr3_nt: TGTGCCAGCAGTTTTGGTGCAGGGCTTCAGCCCCAGCATTTT
cdr3_aa: CASSFGAGLQPQHF

d_call: TRBD2
j_call: TRBJ2-3
clone_size: NA
cdr3_length: 15
v_call: TRBV6-5
cdr3_nt: TGTGCCAGCAGTTACGCAGCGGGAGTGGGAGATACGCAGTATTTT
cdr3_aa: CASSYAAGVGDTQYF

d_call: TRBD2
j_call: TRBJ2-7
clone_size: NA
cdr3_length: 16
v_call: TRBV6-2/TRBV6-3
cdr3_nt: TGTGCCAGCAGTTCCCGGACTAGCGGGCCTGTCTACGAGCAGTACTTC
cdr3_aa: CASSSRTSGPVYEQYF

d_call: NA
j_call: TRBJ1-1
clone_size: once
cdr3_length: 11
v_call: TRBV27
cdr3_nt: TGTGCCAGCAGTTTCAAAGGGGCCGCTTTCTTT
cdr3_aa: CASSFKGAAFF

d_call: NA
j_call: TRBJ2-6
clone_size: NA
cdr3_length: 16
v_call: TRBV5-4
cdr3_nt: TGTGCCAGCAGCTTAAACAGGGCATCCGGGGCCAACGTCCTGACTTTC
cdr3_aa: CASSLNRASGANVLTF

d_call: TRBD1
j_call: TRBJ1-1
clone_size: NA
cdr3_length: 13
v_call: TRBV11-2
cdr3_nt: TGTGCCAGCAGCTTAGGCGTGACAGGGGGAGCTTTCTTT
cdr3_aa: CASSLGVTGGAFF

d_call: NA
j_call: TRBJ2-4
clone_size: NA
cdr3_length: 14
v_call: TRBV6-5
cdr3_nt: TGTGCCAGCAGTTCATACAGGGCGCGGAACATTCAGTACTTC
cdr3_aa: CASSSYRARNIQYF

d_call: TRBD2
j_call: TRBJ2-7
clone_size: NA
cdr3_length: 15
v_call: TRBV10-3
cdr3_nt: TGTGCCATCAGTGAGTCCCGGGGAGGGAAAAACGAGCAGTACTTC
cdr3_aa: CAISESRGGKNEQYF

d_call: TRBD1
j_call: TRBJ2-3
clone_size: NA
cdr3_length: 13
v_call: TRBV19
cdr3_nt: TGTGCCAGCCAACCCGACAGGGCAGATACGCAGTATTTT
cdr3_aa: CASQPDRADTQYF

d_call: NA
j_call: TRBJ1-5
clone_size: NA
cdr3_length: 13
v_call: TRBV6-6
cdr3_nt: TGTGCCAGCAGTTCTCAGGGAAATCAGCCCCAGCATTTT
cdr3_aa: CASSSQGNQPQHF

d_call: TRBD1
j_call: TRBJ2-1
clone_size: few
cdr3_length: 14
v_call: TRBV19
cdr3_nt: TGTGCCAGTAGTATAACAGGGGTGGGAAATGAGCAGTTCTTC
cdr3_aa: CASSITGVGNEQFF

d_call: TRBD1
j_call: TRBJ1-2
clone_size: NA
cdr3_length: 16
v_call: TRBV2
cdr3_nt: TGTGCCAGCAGTGAAATCGATCGCGGGGACAGGGGACCGGGAACCTTC
cdr3_aa: CASSEIDRGDRGPGTF

d_call: NA
j_call: TRBJ2-5
clone_size: NA
cdr3_length: 13
v_call: TRBV5-4
cdr3_nt: TGTGCCAGCAGCTTGCGCCAGCAAGAGACCCAGTACTTC
cdr3_aa: CASSLRQQETQYF

d_call: TRBD1
j_call: TRBJ1-2
clone_size: NA
cdr3_length: 13
v_call: TRBV27
cdr3_nt: TGTGCCAGCGGGACAGGTGGACGCTATGGCTACACCTTC
cdr3_aa: CASGTGGRYGYTF

d_call: TRBD2
j_call: TRBJ2-1
clone_size: NA
cdr3_length: 14
v_call: TRBV5-1
cdr3_nt: TGCGCCAGCAGCGTATCGGGGGAGCGGGGTGAGCAGTTCTTC
cdr3_aa: CASSVSGERGEQFF

d_call: NA
j_call: TRBJ1-2
clone_size: NA
cdr3_length: 15
v_call: TRBV27
cdr3_nt: TGTGCCAGCAGTTTAGTCGGCGGGGGGAGGCTTGGCTACACCTTC
cdr3_aa: CASSLVGGGRLGYTF

d_call: NA
j_call: TRBJ2-7
clone_size: once
cdr3_length: 14
v_call: TRBV5-1
cdr3_nt: TGCGCCAGCAGCTTGGTACAGGCTACCTACGAGCAGTACTTC
cdr3_aa: CASSLVQATYEQYF